This T cell receptor (beta chain) stems from a study of blood T cell repertoires in COVID-19. Germline V gene sequence: CDR1 SGHRS, CDR2 YFSETQ. CDR3 size: 15 residues. V dropped 0 bases and J dropped 4; count of bases not matched to a gene: 2. Measured with immunoSEQ multiplex PCR; TCRdb has only the in-frame clones, and not every one. In the table there are some 490,000 clones, 75% to 90% of which are singletons. The participants were between roughly 18 and 89 years old and came from 20 to 30 US areas. Participants were placed into cohorts based on the clinical history they reported. The specimen was PBMCs or T cells enriched from blood (not recorded which). The chain is built from TRBV5-1 and TRBJ2-2, with 8 bases fitting TRBD2. The receptor comes from an older woman who had recovered from COVID-19. CDR3 in amino acids: CASSLGTSSTGELFF. The CDR3 DNA follows: TGCGCCAGCAGCTTGGGGACTAGCTCCACCGGGGAGCTGTTTTTT.